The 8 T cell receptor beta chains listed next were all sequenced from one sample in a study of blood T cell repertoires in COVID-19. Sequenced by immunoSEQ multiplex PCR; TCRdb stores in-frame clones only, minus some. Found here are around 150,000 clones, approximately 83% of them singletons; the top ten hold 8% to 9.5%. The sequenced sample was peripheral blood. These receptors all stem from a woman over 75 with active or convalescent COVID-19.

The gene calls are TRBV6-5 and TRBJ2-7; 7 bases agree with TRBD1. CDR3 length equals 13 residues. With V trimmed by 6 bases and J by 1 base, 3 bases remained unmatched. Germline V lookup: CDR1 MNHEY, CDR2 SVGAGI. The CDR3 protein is CASSGTESYEQYF. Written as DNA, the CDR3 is TGTGCCAGCAGCGGGACAGAGTCCTACGAGCAGTACTTC.

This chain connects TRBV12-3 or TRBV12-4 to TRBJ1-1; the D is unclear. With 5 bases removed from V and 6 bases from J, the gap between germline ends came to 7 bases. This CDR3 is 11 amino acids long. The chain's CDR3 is CASSPWPEAFF. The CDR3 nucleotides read TGTGCCAGCAGTCCATGGCCTGAAGCTTTCTTT.

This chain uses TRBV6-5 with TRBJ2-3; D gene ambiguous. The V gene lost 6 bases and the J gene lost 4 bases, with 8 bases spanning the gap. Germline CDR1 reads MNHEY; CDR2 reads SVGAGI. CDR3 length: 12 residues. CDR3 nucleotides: TGTGCCAGCAGCTCAACAGCAGATACGCAGTATTTT. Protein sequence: CASSSTADTQYF.

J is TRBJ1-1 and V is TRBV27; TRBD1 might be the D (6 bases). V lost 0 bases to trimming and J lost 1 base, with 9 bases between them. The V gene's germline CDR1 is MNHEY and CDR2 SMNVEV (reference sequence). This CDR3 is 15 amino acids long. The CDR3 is CASSLSSGANTEAFF. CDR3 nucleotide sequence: TGTGCCAGCAGTTTATCTTCAGGGGCGAACACTGAAGCTTTCTTT.

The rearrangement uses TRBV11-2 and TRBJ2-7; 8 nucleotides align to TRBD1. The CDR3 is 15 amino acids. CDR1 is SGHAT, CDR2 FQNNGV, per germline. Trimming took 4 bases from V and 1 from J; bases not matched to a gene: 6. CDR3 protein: CASSSGTGGSYEQYF. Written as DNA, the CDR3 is TGTGCCAGCAGCTCCGGGACAGGAGGATCCTACGAGCAGTACTTC.

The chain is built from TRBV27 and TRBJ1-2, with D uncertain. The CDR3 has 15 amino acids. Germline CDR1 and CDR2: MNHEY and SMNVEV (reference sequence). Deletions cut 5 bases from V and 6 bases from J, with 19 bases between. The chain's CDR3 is CASSPLLAPGDGYTF. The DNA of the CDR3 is TGTGCCAGCAGTCCCCTCCTGGCCCCCGGGGATGGCTACACCTTC.

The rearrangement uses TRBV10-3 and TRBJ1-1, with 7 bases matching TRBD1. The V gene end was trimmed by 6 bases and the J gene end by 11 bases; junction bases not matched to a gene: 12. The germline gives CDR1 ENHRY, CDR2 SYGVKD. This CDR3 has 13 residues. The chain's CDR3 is CAISGQEASGAFF. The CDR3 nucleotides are TGTGCCATCAGCGGACAGGAGGCATCGGGGGCTTTCTTT.

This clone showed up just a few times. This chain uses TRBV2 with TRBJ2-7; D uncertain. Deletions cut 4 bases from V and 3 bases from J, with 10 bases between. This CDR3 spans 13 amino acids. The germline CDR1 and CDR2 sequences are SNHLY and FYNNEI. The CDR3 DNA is TGTGCCAGCAGTGTCAACAGTGGCTACGAGCAGTACTTC. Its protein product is CASSVNSGYEQYF.